The 26 T cell receptor beta chains below all came from one sample that was sequenced in a study of T cells after yellow fever vaccination (dated by TCRdb to between 2019 and 2020). What the treatment or condition label conveys for this sample: live attenuated yellow fever vaccine strain. Receptors were amplified or captured by 5' RACE. Sequencing was performed on an Illumina HiSeq 2500. The public reads were reprocessed in TCRdb via fastp at Q25 and MiXCR, keeping in-frame beta chains. Records with the same CDR3 protein are collapsed into one entry carrying the most frequent genes and DNA. In this sample the table shows some 600,000 distinct CDR3 sequences, roughly a sixth of which occur a single time. The leading ten clones occupy roughly a sixth of the sample. This sample comprised PBMCs, obtained less than 6 days after the first yellow fever vaccination. The receptor set was obtained from a man aged 18 to 30 who received the YFV17D yellow fever vaccine.

V is TRBV7-9 and J is TRBJ2-3; D gene ambiguous. V dropped 3 bases and J dropped 6 bases, with 7 bases sitting between them. The CDR3 has 12 residues. Per the germline V gene, CDR1 is SEHNR and CDR2 is FQNEAQ (reference sequence). The DNA of the CDR3 is TGTGCCAGCAGCTTCGTATCGGATACGCAGTATTTT. The encoded protein is CASSFVSDTQYF.

This clonotype was seen a handful of times. The chain carries TRBV6-2 or TRBV6-3 and TRBJ2-1; D might be TRBD1 (5 bases). Trimming took off 6 bases at V and 6 bases at J, with 12 bases between the two ends. The CDR3 covers 13 residues. From germline, CDR1 is MNHEY and CDR2 SVGEGT. CDR3 loop: CASRLQGANEQFF. In DNA form, the CDR3 reads TGTGCCAGCAGGTTGCAGGGCGCCAATGAGCAGTTCTTC.

The CDR3 coding sequence is TGCAGCGGACGGTACAATGAGCAGTTCTTC. This codes for CSGRYNEQFF. This sequence joins TRBV20-1 and TRBJ2-1; D unclear. The germline CDR1 and CDR2 sequences are DFQATT and SNEGSKA (reference sequence). The CDR3 has 10 residues.

This clonotype showed up just a few times. This CDR3 is CASTPPKTLKFTDTQYF. In DNA form, the CDR3 reads TGTGCCAGCACCCCGCCAAAGACCCTTAAATTCACAGATACGCAGTATTTT. The rearrangement links TRBV7-2 to TRBJ2-3; the D is unclear. V shed 7 bases and J shed 2 bases, with 22 bases lying between them. CDR3 length: 17 residues. CDR1 SGHTA and CDR2 FQGNSA come from the germline V gene.

The chain employs TRBV12-3 or TRBV12-4 and TRBJ1-1; D remains unclear. The CDR3 is 14 residues long. V was pared by 5 bases and J by 2 bases, with 12 bases between. CDR3 DNA: TGTGCCAGCAGTATCCCGGCCGTCAACACTGAAGCTTTCTTT. The encoded protein is CASSIPAVNTEAFF.

The chain joins TRBV7-2 to TRBJ2-5, with D tentatively TRBD2 (5 bases). Trimming took off 1 base at V and 7 bases at J, with 10 bases between the two ends. CDR1 and CDR2 (germline): SGHTA, FQGNSA. The CDR3 is made up of 13 amino acids. In DNA form, the CDR3 reads TGTGCCAGCAGCTTAGTGGGCAGCGGGACCCAGTACTTC. Residues: CASSLVGSGTQYF.

This clonotype was seen a handful of times. V and J are TRBV11-2 and TRBJ2-5, with D possibly matching TRBD2 (5 bases). Looked up from germline, CDR1 is SGHAT and CDR2 is FQNNGV. Trimming pared 5 bases from V and 2 bases from J, leaving 12 bases between. CDR3 length: 14 amino acids. CDR3 DNA sequence: TGTGCCAGCAGCGCTAAAACTAGGCAAGAGACCCAGTACTTC. Protein product: CASSAKTRQETQYF.

This chain connects TRBV28 to TRBJ2-7; perhaps TRBD1 as D (6 bases). The germline V gene has CDR1 MDHEN and CDR2 SYDVKM. The CDR3 totals 13 residues. Trimming shortened V by 5 bases and J by 6 bases, and 14 bases separated the two germline ends. In DNA, the CDR3 is TGTGCCAGCAGTGGACAGCCTCGGATCGAGCAGTACGTC. Translating gives CASSGQPRIEQYV.

Notes on this clonotype: A read error may produce the germline difference seen at one junction end. The chain links TRBV7-7 to TRBJ2-2; D is ambiguous. This CDR3 spans 13 amino acids. Germline V lookup: CDR1 SSHAT, CDR2 FNYEAQ (reference sequence). The CDR3 nucleotides read TGTGCTAGCAGCCCTAGGTTCTACGGGGAGCTGTTTTTT. Residues: CASSPRFYGELFF.

The count of this clonotype is one. The chain is built from TRBV20-1 and TRBJ1-1; unclear D gene. The CDR3 extends over 13 amino acids. V lost 1 base, J lost 8 bases, and 14 bases lay in between. The V gene's germline CDR1 is DFQATT and CDR2 SNEGSKA (reference sequence). The CDR3 spells CSARGYTEVEAFF. DNA of the CDR3: TGCAGTGCTAGAGGGTACACAGAGGTGGAAGCTTTCTTT.

This clonotype has more than one count but fewer than ten. The chain links TRBV11-2 to TRBJ2-2, with 10 positions matching TRBD2. CDR3 length: 18 amino acids. Trimming cost V 5 bases and J 4 bases; bases outside gene matches: 13. Germline CDR1 and CDR2: SGHAT and FQNNGV. Here the CDR3 DNA reads TGTGCCAGCAGCCGTACGAGCGGGGGGGCTTTCCGCACCGGGGAGCTGTTTTTT. Translated: CASSRTSGGAFRTGELFF.

This chain links TRBV5-1 with TRBJ1-1, with D unresolved. The CDR3 totals 14 residues. V shed 0 bases and J shed 1 base, with 7 bases lying between them. Germline V CDR1 and CDR2: SGHRS, YFSETQ. The CDR3 region is CASSLDTRNTEAFF. CDR3 DNA: TGCGCCAGCAGCTTGGACACGAGGAACACTGAAGCTTTCTTT.

This rearrangement joins TRBV5-5 to TRBJ1-5, with 8 nucleotides matching TRBD1. Per germline, CDR1 SGHKS and CDR2 YYEKEE (reference sequence). This CDR3 has 16 amino acids. V shed 2 bases and J 1 base; nucleotides not matched to a gene: 5. CDR3 protein: CASSFGQGVSNQPQHF. CDR3 DNA: TGTGCCAGCAGCTTCGGACAGGGAGTGAGCAATCAGCCCCAGCATTTT.

The chain joins TRBV5-1 to TRBJ2-5, with 7 nucleotides matching TRBD1. This CDR3 spans 17 amino acids. Germline V gene data show CDR1 as SGHRS and CDR2 as YFSETQ. J lost 5 bases, V lost 2 bases, and 15 bases had no gene match. The DNA of the CDR3 is TGCGCCAGCAGCTTTGCTTCGGGACAGTCCCTGGGGGAGACCCAGTACTTC. Its translation is CASSFASGQSLGETQYF.

The chain employs TRBV6-2 or TRBV6-3 and TRBJ2-5; TRBD2 might be the D (5 bases). The germline V gene has CDR1 MNHEY and CDR2 SVGEGT. V was clipped by 0 bases and J by 5 bases, with 10 bases between them. This CDR3 comprises 14 residues. The CDR3: CASSYSSRAETQYF. In DNA form, the CDR3 reads TGTGCCAGCAGTTACTCTTCGCGGGCGGAGACCCAGTACTTC.

The gene calls are TRBV7-2 and TRBJ2-6; D is unresolved. The CDR3 sequence is 15 residues long. The V gene's germline CDR1 is SGHTA and CDR2 FQGNSA. Between the trimmed V and J ends, which lost 3 bases and 2 bases, there was a span of 8 bases. The CDR3 spells CASSFTVTGANVLTF. The CDR3 DNA follows: TGTGCCAGCAGCTTCACAGTGACTGGGGCCAACGTCCTGACTTTC. Combining the CDR3 with reference TRBV7-2 and TRBJ2-6 gives the whole variable domain GAGVSQSPSNKVTEKGKDVELRCDPISGHTALYWYRQSLGQGLEFLIYFQGNSAPDKSGLPSDRFSAERTGGSVSTLTIQRTQQEDSAVYLCASSFTVTGANVLTFGAGSRLTVL.

The chain uses TRBV7-2 and TRBJ2-1; 7 bases line up with TRBD2. The CDR3 runs to 16 residues. Germline V CDR1 and CDR2: SGHTA, FQGNSA. With 7 bases clipped from V and 4 bases from J, the junction kept 13 bases outside the gene matches. The CDR3 DNA sequence: TGTGCCAGCACGTCACTGATGGGGGGGGGGTACAATGAGCAGTTCTTC. It specifies CASTSLMGGGYNEQFF.

The J gene is TRBJ2-1, the V gene TRBV11-3; TRBD1 might be the D (8 bases). Germline assignment: CDR1 SGHNT and CDR2 YENEEA. Trimming removed 5 bases from V and 4 bases from J, with 15 bases in between. This CDR3 has 15 amino acids. The CDR3 region is CASSSEQGGYNEQFF. The CDR3, as DNA: TGTGCCAGCAGCAGTGAACAGGGGGGGTACAATGAGCAGTTCTTC.

This clonotype was counted many times. This rearrangement joins TRBV6-2 or TRBV6-3 to TRBJ1-4, with D unclear. Germline CDR1 reads MNHEY; CDR2 reads SVGEGT. V gave up 0 bases and J gave up 4 bases, with 9 bases separating them. This CDR3 is 15 amino acids long. The CDR3 coding sequence is TGTGCCAGCAGTTACTCTATCGGAGATAATGAAAAACTGTTTTTT. Translating gives CASSYSIGDNEKLFF.

This chain links TRBV5-1 with TRBJ2-5; D gene uncertain. Looked up from germline, CDR1 is SGHRS and CDR2 is YFSETQ. V was cut by 2 bases and J by 1 base, with 9 bases left in between. The CDR3 runs 14 residues. The CDR3 reads CASSFPRPQETQYF. The CDR3 DNA reads as TGCGCCAGCAGCTTTCCTAGACCCCAAGAGACCCAGTACTTC.

Only a few counts were recorded for this clonotype. The chain uses TRBV7-9 and TRBJ2-5, with a possible D match to TRBD1 (6 bases). The V end lost 3 bases, the J end lost 2 bases, and 16 bases lay between the germline ends. The CDR3 runs 16 residues. CDR1 and CDR2 (germline): SEHNR, FQNEAQ (reference sequence). CDR3 coding DNA: TGTGCCAGCAGCTTGCCCTTCCGGACAGCGCAAGAGACCCAGTACTTC. Protein sequence: CASSLPFRTAQETQYF.

This clonotype was counted a few times. The CDR3 DNA sequence: TGTGCCAGCACCCCTTGGTACCAAGAGACCCAGTACTTC. As protein: CASTPWYQETQYF. The rearrangement uses TRBV7-6 and TRBJ2-5; D is unresolved. Germline CDR1 reads SGHVS; CDR2 reads FNYEAQ. The CDR3 is 13 residues long. Deletions cut 7 bases from V and 0 bases from J, with 9 bases between.

The V gene is TRBV6-1, the J gene TRBJ2-7, with a tentative D call TRBD1 (6 bases). Germline assignment: CDR1 MNHNS and CDR2 SASEGT. V was clipped by 5 bases and J by 3 bases, with 11 bases between them. This CDR3 is 13 amino acids long. CDR3 in amino acids: CASSRTELYEQYF. CDR3 DNA: TGTGCCAGCAGTCGGACAGAACTCTACGAGCAGTACTTC.

This clonotype was seen ten or more times. Sequence at one end of the junction differs from germline and may be a read error. The chain carries TRBV5-1 and TRBJ1-1; D is uncertain. This CDR3 has 12 residues. CDR1 and CDR2 (germline): SGHRS, YFSETQ. The CDR3 nucleotides read TGTGCCAGTAGCAGTCAGAACACTGAAGCTTTCTTT. This translates into CASSSQNTEAFF.

The genes are TRBV5-1 and TRBJ2-5, with D possibly TRBD1 on 5 matching bases. CDR1 and CDR2 from the germline V gene are SGHRS and YFSETQ. The CDR3 extends over 15 amino acids. Trimming shortened V by 5 bases and J by 5 bases, and 19 bases separated the two germline ends. The DNA for the CDR3 is TGCGCCAGCAGTCCGGAAGGGGATAGGTGGGAGACCCAGTACTTC. It specifies CASSPEGDRWETQYF.

V and J are TRBV7-8 and TRBJ2-6; 8 nucleotides match TRBD2. This CDR3 has 19 residues. V lost 5 bases and J lost 0; bases outside the gene matches: 12. The germline gives CDR1 SGHVS, CDR2 FQNEAQ. The CDR3 spells CASSQWRGAPGSGANVLTF. The CDR3 bases are TGTGCCAGCAGCCAATGGCGGGGGGCCCCAGGCTCTGGGGCCAACGTCCTGACTTTC.